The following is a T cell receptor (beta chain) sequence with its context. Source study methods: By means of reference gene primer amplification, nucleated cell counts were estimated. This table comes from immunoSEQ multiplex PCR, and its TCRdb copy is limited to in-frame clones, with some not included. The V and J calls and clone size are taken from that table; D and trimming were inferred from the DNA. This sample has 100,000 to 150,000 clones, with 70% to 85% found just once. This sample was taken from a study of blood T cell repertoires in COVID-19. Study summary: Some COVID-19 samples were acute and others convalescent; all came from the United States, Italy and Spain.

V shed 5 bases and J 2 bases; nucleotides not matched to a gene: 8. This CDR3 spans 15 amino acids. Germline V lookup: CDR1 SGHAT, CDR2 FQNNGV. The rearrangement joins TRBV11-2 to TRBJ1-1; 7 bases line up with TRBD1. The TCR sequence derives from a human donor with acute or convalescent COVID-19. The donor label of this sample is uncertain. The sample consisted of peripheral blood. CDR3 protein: CASSPTGTVNTEAFF. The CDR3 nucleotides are TGTGCCAGCAGCCCCACCGGGACAGTTAACACTGAAGCTTTCTTT.